The sequence of this T cell receptor (beta chain) was determined in a study of CD8+ T cells in alopecia areata. Study-level information: Treatment of the treated patients consisted of oral tofacitinib, 5 to 10 mg twice daily. Patients given treatment had severity scored by the percentage of scalp area affected. Study-wide points: Scalp samples also yield sequences from resident alphabeta T cells of normal skin.

The CDR3 sequence is 14 residues long. Germline assignment: CDR1 LNHNV and CDR2 YYDKDF (reference sequence). Trimming shortened V by 1 base and J by 3 bases, and 7 bases separated the two germline ends. The treatment: oral pan-JAK inhibitor, 5-10 mg twice daily. About this clone itself: Its cognate antigen is unknown.

Extracted RNA was reverse transcribed, and the resulting cDNA served as sequencing template. TCRdb keeps only in-frame clones here, not all; method: immunoSEQ multiplex PCR. The sample yields 150,000 to 250,000 clones, roughly 64% seen once. The chain employs TRBV15 and TRBJ1-5; the D is unclear. The receptor was derived from a human donor with alopecia areata. This specimen consisted of CD4+ T cells sorted from blood, obtained at week 24, from a patient treated with tofacitinib. CDR3 protein: CATSRAKYNQPQHF. CDR3 coding DNA: TGTGCCACCAGCAGAGCCAAGTACAATCAGCCCCAGCATTTT.